Sequencing of this T cell receptor beta chain was carried out in a study of early T cells in non-severe SARS-CoV-2 infection. MiXCR, applied by TCRdb to the 5' RACE reads, yields one record per CDR3 protein. This table has some 38,000 distinct CDR3 sequences, roughly 5.6% appearing once. Germline V gives CDR1 DFQATT, CDR2 SNEGSKA (reference sequence). V was clipped by 6 bases and J by 0 bases, with 9 bases between them. CDR3 length: 13 amino acids. This clonotype has a count of ten or more. The TCR sequence derives from an adult who was a healthcare worker with PCR-confirmed SARS-CoV-2 infection or an uninfected control (not recorded which). The sample taken for sequencing was whole blood. The chain uses TRBV20-1 and TRBJ1-5; D unresolved. The CDR3, as DNA: TGCAGTGCACAGCGGGGTAGCAATCAGCCCCAGCATTTT. Translating gives CSAQRGSNQPQHF.